The present entry profiles one T cell receptor (beta chain) with its context. Its antigen is not known. V shed 6 bases and J shed 4 bases, with 10 bases lying between them. CDR1 is SEHNR and CDR2 is FQNEAQ in the germline V gene (reference sequence). There are 12 residues in the CDR3. These data originate in a study of PD-1 blockade in classical Hodgkin lymphoma. Study-wide results and limits: Nivolumab starters within 1 year of ASCT were excluded.

As to time point: cycle 4 day 1 (C4D1), after more than five weeks of nivolumab. Every patient was affected by relapse after autologous stem cell transplantation, while exposure to brentuximab vedotin was not uniform. Data came from immunoSEQ multiplex PCR; TCRdb stores just in-frame clones and leaves some out. The data show roughly 30,000 clones, 81% seen once. V and J are TRBV7-9 and TRBJ2-7; no reliable D call. The input for sequencing was peripheral blood mononuclear cells (PBMCs), taken before the fourth cycle of nivolumab. This TCR was sampled from a human donor with classical Hodgkin lymphoma. The DNA of the CDR3 is TGTGCCAGCAGTTCAGACAATTACGAGCAGTACGTC. It translates to CASSSDNYEQYV.